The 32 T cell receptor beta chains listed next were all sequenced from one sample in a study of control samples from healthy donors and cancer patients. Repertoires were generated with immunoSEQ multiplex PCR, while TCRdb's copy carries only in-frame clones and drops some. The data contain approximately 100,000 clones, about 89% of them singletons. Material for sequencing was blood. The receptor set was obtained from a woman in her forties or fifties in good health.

CDR3 bases: TGTGCCAGCAGCTTACGCCTAGCGTCTTACAATGAGCAGTTCTTC. Translation: CASSLRLASYNEQFF. The chain is built from TRBV7-7 and TRBJ2-1, with a possible D match to TRBD2 (6 bases). CDR1 and CDR2 from the germline V gene are SSHAT and FNYEAQ (reference sequence). CDR3 length equals 15 residues. V lost 2 bases and J 4 bases, leaving 12 bases between the germline ends.

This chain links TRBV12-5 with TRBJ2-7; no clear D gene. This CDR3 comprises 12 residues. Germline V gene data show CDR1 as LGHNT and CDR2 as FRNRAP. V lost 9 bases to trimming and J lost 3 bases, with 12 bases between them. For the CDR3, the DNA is TGTGCTAGCTCGAAATTTTACTACGAGCAGTACTTC. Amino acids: CASSKFYYEQYF.

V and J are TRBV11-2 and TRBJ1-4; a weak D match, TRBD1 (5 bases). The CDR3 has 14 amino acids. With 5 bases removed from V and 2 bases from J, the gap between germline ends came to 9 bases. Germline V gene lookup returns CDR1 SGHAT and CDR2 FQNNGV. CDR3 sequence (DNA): TGTGCCAGCAGCCCGACAGATACTAATGAAAAACTGTTTTTT. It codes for CASSPTDTNEKLFF. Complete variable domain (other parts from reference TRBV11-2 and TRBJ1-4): EAGVAQSPRYKIIEKRQSVAFWCNPISGHATLYWYQQILGQGPKLLIQFQNNGVVDDSQLPKDRFSAERLKGVDSTLKIQPAKLEDSAVYLCASSPTDTNEKLFFGSGTQLSVL.

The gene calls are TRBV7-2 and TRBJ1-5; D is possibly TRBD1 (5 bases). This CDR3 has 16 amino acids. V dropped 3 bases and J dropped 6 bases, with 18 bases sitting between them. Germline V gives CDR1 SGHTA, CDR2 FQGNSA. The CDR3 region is CASSLGSGGNGQPQHF. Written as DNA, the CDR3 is TGTGCCAGCAGCTTGGGGTCGGGGGGGAACGGTCAGCCCCAGCATTTT.

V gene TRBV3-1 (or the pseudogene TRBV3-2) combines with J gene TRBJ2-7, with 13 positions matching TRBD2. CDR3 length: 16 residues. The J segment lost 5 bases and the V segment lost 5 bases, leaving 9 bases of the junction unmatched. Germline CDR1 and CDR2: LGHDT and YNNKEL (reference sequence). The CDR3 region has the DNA TGTGCCAGCAGCTTGCGACTAGCGGGGGGCTCACACGAGCAGTACTTC. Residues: CASSLRLAGGSHEQYF.

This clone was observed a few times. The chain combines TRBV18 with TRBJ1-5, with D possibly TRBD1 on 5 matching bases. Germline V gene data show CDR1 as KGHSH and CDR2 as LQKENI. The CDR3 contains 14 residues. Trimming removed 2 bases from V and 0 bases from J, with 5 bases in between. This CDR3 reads CASSPGHSNQPQHF. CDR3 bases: TGTGCCAGCTCACCAGGACATAGCAATCAGCCCCAGCATTTT.

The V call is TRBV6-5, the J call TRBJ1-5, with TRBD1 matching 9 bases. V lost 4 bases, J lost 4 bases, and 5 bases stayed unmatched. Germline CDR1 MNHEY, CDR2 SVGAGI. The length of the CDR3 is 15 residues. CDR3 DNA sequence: TGTGCCAGCAGTTCCTCCGGGACAGGGAATCAGCCCCAGCATTTT. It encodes CASSSSGTGNQPQHF.

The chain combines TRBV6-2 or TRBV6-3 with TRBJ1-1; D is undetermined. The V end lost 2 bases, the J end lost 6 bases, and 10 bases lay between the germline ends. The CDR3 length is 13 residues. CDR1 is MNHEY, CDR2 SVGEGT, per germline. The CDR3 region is CASSYVIEAEAFF. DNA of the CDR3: TGTGCCAGCAGTTACGTAATCGAGGCTGAAGCTTTCTTT.

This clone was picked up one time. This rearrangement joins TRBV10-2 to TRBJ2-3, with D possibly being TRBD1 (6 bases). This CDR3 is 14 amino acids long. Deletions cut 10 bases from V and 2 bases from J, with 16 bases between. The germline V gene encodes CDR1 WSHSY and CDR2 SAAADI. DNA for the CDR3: TGCGCCACCCGCCGGGACATCCTCACAGATACGCAGTATTTT. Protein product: CATRRDILTDTQYF.

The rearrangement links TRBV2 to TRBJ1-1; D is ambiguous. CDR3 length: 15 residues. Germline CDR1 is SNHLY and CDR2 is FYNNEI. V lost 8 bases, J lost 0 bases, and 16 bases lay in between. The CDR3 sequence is CASVWAETMNTEAFF. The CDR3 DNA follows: TGTGCCAGCGTATGGGCGGAGACCATGAACACTGAAGCTTTCTTT.

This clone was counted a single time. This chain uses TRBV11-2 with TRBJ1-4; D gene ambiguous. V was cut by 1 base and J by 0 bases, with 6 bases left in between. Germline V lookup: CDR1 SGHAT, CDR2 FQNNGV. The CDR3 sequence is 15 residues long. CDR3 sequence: CASSLAPATNEKLFF. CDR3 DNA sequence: TGTGCCAGCAGCTTAGCCCCCGCAACTAATGAAAAACTGTTTTTT.

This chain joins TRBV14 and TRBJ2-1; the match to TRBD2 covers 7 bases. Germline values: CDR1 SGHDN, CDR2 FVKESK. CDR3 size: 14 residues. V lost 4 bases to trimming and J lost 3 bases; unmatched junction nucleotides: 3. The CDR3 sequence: CASSRGSYYNEQFF. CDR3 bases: TGTGCCAGCAGCCGCGGGAGCTACTACAATGAGCAGTTCTTC. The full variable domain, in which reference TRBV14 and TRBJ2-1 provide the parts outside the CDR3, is EAGVTQFPSHSVIEKGQTVTLRCDPISGHDNLYWYRRVMGKEIKFLLHFVKESKQDESGMPNNRFLAERTGGTYSTLKVQPAELEDSGVYFCASSRGSYYNEQFFGPGTRLTVL.

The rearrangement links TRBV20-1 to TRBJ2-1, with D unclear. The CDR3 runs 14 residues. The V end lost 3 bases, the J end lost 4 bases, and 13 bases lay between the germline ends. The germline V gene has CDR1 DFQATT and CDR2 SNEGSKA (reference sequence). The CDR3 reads CSASLAGRYNEQFF. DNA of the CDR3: TGCAGTGCTAGTTTGGCAGGAAGATACAATGAGCAGTTCTTC.

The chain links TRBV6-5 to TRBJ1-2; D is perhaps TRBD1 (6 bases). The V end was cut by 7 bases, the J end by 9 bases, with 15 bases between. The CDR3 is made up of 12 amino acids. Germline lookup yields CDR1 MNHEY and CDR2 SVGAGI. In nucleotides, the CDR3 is TGTGCCAGCAAGGGGGGGGGTAGGAGCTACACCTTC. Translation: CASKGGGRSYTF.

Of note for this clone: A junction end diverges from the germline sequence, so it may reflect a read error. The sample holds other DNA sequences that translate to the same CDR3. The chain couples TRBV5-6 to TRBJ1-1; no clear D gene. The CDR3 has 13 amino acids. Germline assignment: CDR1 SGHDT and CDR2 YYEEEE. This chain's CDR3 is CASSLVVNTEAFF. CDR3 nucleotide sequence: TGCGCCAGCAGCTTGGTCGTGAACACTGAAGCTTTCTTT.

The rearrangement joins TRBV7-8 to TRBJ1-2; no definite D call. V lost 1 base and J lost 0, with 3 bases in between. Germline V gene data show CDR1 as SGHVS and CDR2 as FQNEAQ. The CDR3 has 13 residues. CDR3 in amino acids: CASSLGTNYGYTF. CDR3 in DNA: TGTGCCAGCAGCTTAGGAACTAACTATGGCTACACCTTC.

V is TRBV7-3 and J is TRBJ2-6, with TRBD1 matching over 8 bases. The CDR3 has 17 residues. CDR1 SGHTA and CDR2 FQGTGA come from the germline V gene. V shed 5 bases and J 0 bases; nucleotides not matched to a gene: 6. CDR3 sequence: CASSPGQAASGANVLTF. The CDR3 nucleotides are TGTGCCAGCAGCCCGGGACAGGCAGCCTCTGGGGCCAACGTCCTGACTTTC.

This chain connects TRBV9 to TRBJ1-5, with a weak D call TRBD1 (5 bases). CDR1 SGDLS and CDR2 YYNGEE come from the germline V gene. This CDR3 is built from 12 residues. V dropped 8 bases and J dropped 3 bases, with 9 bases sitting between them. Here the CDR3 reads CARYRLNQPQHF. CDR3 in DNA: TGTGCCAGATACAGGCTCAATCAGCCCCAGCATTTT.

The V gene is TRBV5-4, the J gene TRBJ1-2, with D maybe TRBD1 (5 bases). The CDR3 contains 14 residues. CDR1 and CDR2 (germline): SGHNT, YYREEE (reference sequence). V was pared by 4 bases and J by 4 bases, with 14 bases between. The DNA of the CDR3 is TGTGCCAGCAGCGCCGGCGGGGCTGCCTATGGCTACACCTTC. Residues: CASSAGGAAYGYTF.

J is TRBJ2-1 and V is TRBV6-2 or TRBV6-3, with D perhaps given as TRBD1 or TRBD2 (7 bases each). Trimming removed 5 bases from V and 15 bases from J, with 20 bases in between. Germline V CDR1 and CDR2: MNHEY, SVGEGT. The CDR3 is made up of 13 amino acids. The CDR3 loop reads CASSRPQAGGAFF. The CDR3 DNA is TGTGCCAGCAGTCGACCCCAGGCAGGGGGGGCGTTCTTC.

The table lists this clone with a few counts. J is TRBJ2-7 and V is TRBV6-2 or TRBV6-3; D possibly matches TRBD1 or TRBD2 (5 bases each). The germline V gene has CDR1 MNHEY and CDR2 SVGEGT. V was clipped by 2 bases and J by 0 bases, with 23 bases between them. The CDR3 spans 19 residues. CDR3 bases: TGTGCCAGCAGTTACCCCTCCTATCGTCCGGGACGGGACTCCTACGAGCAGTACGTC. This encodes CASSYPSYRPGRDSYEQYV.

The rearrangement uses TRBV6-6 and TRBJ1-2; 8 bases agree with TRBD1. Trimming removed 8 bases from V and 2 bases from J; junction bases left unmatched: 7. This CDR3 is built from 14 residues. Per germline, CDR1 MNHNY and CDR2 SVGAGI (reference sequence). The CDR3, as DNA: TGTGCCAGCGTTACAGGGGGGACCAACTATGGCTACACCTTC. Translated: CASVTGGTNYGYTF.

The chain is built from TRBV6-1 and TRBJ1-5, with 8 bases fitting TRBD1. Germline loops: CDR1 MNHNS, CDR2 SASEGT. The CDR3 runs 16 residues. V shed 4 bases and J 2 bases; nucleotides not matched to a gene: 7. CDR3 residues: CASSGRDRGRNQPQHF. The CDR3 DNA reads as TGTGCCAGCAGTGGCCGAGACAGGGGACGCAATCAGCCCCAGCATTTT.

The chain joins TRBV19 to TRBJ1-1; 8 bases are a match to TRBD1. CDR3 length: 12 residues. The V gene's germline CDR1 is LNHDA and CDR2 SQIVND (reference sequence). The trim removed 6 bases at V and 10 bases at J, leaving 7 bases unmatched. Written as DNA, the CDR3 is TGTGCCAGTAGCCTCTCCGGGACAGGAGCTTTCTTT. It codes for CASSLSGTGAFF.

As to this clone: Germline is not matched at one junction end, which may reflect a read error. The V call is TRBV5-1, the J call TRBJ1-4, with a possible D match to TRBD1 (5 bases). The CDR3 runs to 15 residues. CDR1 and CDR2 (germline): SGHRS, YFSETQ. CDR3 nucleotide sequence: TGCGCCTGCAGACCCCTGACAGCAACTAATGAAAAACTGTTTTTT. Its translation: CACRPLTATNEKLFF.

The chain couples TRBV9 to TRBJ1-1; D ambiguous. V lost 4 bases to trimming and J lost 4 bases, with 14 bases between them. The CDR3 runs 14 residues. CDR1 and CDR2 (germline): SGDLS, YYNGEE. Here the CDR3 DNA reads TGTGCCAGCAGCCCACGACCCGAGACCACTGAAGCTTTCTTT. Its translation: CASSPRPETTEAFF.

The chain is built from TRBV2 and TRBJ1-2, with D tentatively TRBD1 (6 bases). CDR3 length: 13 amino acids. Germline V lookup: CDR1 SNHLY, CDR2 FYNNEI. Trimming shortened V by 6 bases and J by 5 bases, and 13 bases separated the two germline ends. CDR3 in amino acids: CASRKQGGYGYTF. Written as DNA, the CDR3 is TGTGCCAGCAGGAAACAGGGCGGGTATGGCTACACCTTC.

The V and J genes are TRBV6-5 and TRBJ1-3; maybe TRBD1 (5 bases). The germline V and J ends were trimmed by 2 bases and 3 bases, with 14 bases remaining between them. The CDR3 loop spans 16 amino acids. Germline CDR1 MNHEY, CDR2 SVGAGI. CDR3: CASSYTQMTVGNTIYF. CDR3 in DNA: TGTGCCAGCAGTTACACCCAGATGACAGTTGGAAACACCATATATTTT.

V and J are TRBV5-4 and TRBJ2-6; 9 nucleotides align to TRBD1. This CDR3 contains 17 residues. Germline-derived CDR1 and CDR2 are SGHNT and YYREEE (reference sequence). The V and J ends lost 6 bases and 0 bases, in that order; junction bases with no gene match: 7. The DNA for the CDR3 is TGTGCCAGCACCGGGACAGGGCTCAGCTCTGGGGCCAACGTCCTGACTTTC. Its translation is CASTGTGLSSGANVLTF. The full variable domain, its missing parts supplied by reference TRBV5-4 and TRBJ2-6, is ETGVTQSPTHLIKTRGQQVTLRCSSQSGHNTVSWYQQALGQGPQFIFQYYREEENGRGNFPPRFSGLQFPNYSSELNVNALELDDSALYLCASTGTGLSSGANVLTFGAGSRLTVL.

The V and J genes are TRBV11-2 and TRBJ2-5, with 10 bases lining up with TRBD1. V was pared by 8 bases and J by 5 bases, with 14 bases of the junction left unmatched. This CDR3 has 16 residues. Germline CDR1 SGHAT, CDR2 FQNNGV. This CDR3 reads CASSKTGTGVRETQYF. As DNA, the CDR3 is TGTGCCAGCTCCAAAACCGGGACAGGGGTTAGGGAGACCCAGTACTTC. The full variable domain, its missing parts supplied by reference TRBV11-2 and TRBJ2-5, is EAGVAQSPRYKIIEKRQSVAFWCNPISGHATLYWYQQILGQGPKLLIQFQNNGVVDDSQLPKDRFSAERLKGVDSTLKIQPAKLEDSAVYLCASSKTGTGVRETQYFGPGTRLLVL.

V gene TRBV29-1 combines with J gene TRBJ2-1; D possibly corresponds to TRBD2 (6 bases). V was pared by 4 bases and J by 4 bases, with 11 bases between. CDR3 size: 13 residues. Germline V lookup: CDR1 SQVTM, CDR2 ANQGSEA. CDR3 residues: CSVVGGVYNEQFF. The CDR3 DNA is TGCAGCGTTGTCGGCGGGGTATACAATGAGCAGTTCTTC.

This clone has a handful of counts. CDR3 protein: CASSQDKTSSRSGELFF. Written as DNA, the CDR3 is TGCGCCAGCAGCCAAGATAAGACTAGTTCGAGGTCCGGGGAGCTGTTTTTT. V usage is TRBV4-1 and J usage is TRBJ2-2, with a weak D call TRBD2 (6 bases). Germline values: CDR1 MGHRA, CDR2 YSYEKL. The ends were cut back, 0 bases at V and 6 bases at J, with 17 bases in the middle. The CDR3 consists of 17 residues.